The following is a T cell receptor (beta chain) sequence with its context. The target antigen is unknown. Treatment reported: oral pan-JAK inhibitor, 5-10 mg twice daily. This sample is part of a study of CD8+ T cells in alopecia areata. Study-level information: Treatment comprised oral tofacitinib, 5 to 10 mg twice daily, in treated patients.

Findings and caveats of the study: Higher clonality and more expanded CD8+ clones appeared in lesional than normal scalp. Scalp and blood retained many expanded lesional clones during tofacitinib. Sequencing of scalp samples also includes resident alphabeta T cells from normal skin.

Extraction and reverse transcription of RNA yielded cDNA as the sequencing template. Using immunoSEQ multiplex PCR, the repertoire was profiled, and TCRdb retains in-frame clones only, with some absent. The sample includes some 180,000 clones, roughly 50% seen only once; the top ten take more than 10%. The clonotype was recovered from a human donor with alopecia areata. Sequencing was performed on CD8+ T cells sorted from blood, taken at week 24, from a patient treated with tofacitinib.

DNA of the CDR3: TGTGCCAGCAGCCCCTTAGGAGGGATGCGCTATGGCTACACCTTC. Translated: CASSPLGGMRYGYTF. This sequence joins TRBV21-1 and TRBJ1-2. TRBV21-1 is a documented pseudogene. The CDR3 is made up of 15 amino acids.